This TCR beta chain came from a study of tumor and adjacent non-tumor tissue in lung cancer. Findings of the study overall: Higher tumor TCR diversity was associated with shorter survival.

No cell sorting was done before RNA was extracted from the tissue. The normal lung tissue was taken more than 3 cm from the tumor edge. TCRbeta libraries were built with three rounds of nested PCR, modified from ARM-PCR. TCRdb reanalysed the multiplex PCR reads using MiXCR and keeps one entry per CDR3 protein. The table shows 65,000 to 85,000 distinct CDR3 sequences, with 65% to 80% occurring only once. Of note for this clonotype: What it recognizes is unknown. At one end the junction does not follow the germline gene, possibly because of a read error.

The CDR3 has 15 amino acids. CDR1 and CDR2 from the germline V gene are LGHNA and YNFKEQ. This sequence was found in a man in his sixties with non-small cell lung cancer. This chain connects TRBV4-2 to TRBJ2-1, with D perhaps matching TRBD2 (6 bases). Material for sequencing was distant non-tumor lung tissue. The CDR3 here is CASSQERVSYNKQLF. As DNA, the CDR3 is TGTGCCAGCAGCCAGGAGCGGGTCTCCTACAATAAGCAATTGTTC.